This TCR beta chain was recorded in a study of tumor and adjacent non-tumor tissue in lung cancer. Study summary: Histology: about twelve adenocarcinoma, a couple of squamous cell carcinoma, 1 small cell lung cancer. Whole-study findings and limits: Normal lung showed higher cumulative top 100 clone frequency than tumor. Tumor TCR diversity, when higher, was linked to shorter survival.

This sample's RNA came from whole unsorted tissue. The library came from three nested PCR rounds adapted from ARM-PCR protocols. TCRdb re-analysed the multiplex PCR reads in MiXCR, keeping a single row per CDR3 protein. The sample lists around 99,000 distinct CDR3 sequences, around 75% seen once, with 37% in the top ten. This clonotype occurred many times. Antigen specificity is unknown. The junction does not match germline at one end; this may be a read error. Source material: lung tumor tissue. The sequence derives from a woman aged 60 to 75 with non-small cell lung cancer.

The CDR3: CGARIAGSSYNEQFF. The DNA for the CDR3 is TGCGGTGCCAGGATAGCGGGGAGCTCCTACAATGAGCAGTTCTTC. The rearrangement uses TRBV20-1 and TRBJ2-1, with 8 bases aligning to TRBD2. The V gene's germline CDR1 is DFQATT and CDR2 SNEGSKA (reference sequence). This CDR3 is 15 amino acids long.